A single sample gave rise to the 10 T cell receptor beta chains below, sequenced in a study of blood T cell repertoires in COVID-19. The protocol was immunoSEQ multiplex PCR, while the TCRdb copy is restricted to in-frame clones and leaves out a portion. The sample contains around 230,000 clones, approximately 82% of which appear only once. The sample was PBMCs or T cells enriched from blood (not recorded which). These receptors all come from a man aged 35-49 years who had recovered from COVID-19.

The V gene is TRBV3-1 (or the pseudogene TRBV3-2), the J gene TRBJ1-1; D might be TRBD1 (5 bases). V was clipped by 3 bases and J by 2 bases, with 13 bases between them. The length of the CDR3 is 15 residues. The germline V gene encodes CDR1 LGHDT and CDR2 YNNKEL (reference sequence). CDR3 sequence (DNA): TGTGCCAGCAGCCATTGGGGAGGGGCAAACACTGAAGCTTTCTTT. Protein: CASSHWGGANTEAFF.

For this clone: Other DNA variants within this sample encode the same CDR3. The V gene is TRBV9, the J gene TRBJ1-1, with 7 bases matching TRBD1. This CDR3 is built from 12 residues. The V gene's germline CDR1 is SGDLS and CDR2 YYNGEE. V dropped 3 bases and J dropped 4; count of bases not matched to a gene: 0. The CDR3 coding sequence is TGTGCCAGCAGCGCAGGGGGCACTGAAGCTTTCTTT. Translation gives CASSAGGTEAFF.

The chain links TRBV5-1 to TRBJ2-5, with a weak D call TRBD2 (5 bases). The V end was cut by 3 bases, the J end by 4 bases, with 16 bases between. This CDR3 region has 15 residues. Per the germline V gene, CDR1 is SGHRS and CDR2 is YFSETQ. CDR3 in DNA: TGCGCCAGCAGCTCTGGCGGGTCATTCGGAGAGACCCAGTACTTC. It specifies CASSSGGSFGETQYF.

The chain has TRBV7-9 and TRBJ2-7; 8 nucleotides agree with TRBD2. Germline V gene sequence: CDR1 SEHNR, CDR2 FQNEAQ (reference sequence). The ends lost 7 bases at V and 5 bases at J; junction bases unmatched: 13. This CDR3 is 15 amino acids long. The CDR3 region has the DNA TGTGCCAGCACCAGAGCCGGGCTAGCGGGCCACGAGCAGTACTTC. Translation gives CASTRAGLAGHEQYF.

This chain uses TRBV6-5 with TRBJ2-1, with a tentative D call TRBD2 (6 bases). Germline V CDR1 and CDR2: MNHEY, SVGAGI. V was shortened by 6 bases and J by 0 bases, with 12 bases between the two germline ends. CDR3 length: 15 residues. The CDR3 region has the DNA TGTGCCAGCAGCTTCGCGGGGAACTCCTACAATGAGCAGTTCTTC. Encoded protein: CASSFAGNSYNEQFF.

The rearrangement uses TRBV18 and TRBJ1-2, with no clear D. CDR1 KGHSH and CDR2 LQKENI come from the germline V gene. The CDR3 is 14 amino acids. V shed 4 bases and J shed 8 bases, with 17 bases lying between them. The CDR3 here is CASSRQGGEGGYTF. CDR3 nucleotides: TGTGCCAGCTCACGCCAAGGCGGGGAGGGCGGCTACACCTTC.

V gene TRBV21-1 combines with J gene TRBJ1-1. TRBV21-1 is noted as a pseudogene. This CDR3 spans 15 amino acids. The CDR3: CASSSRGGGTSEAFF. The CDR3 coding sequence is TGTGCCAGCAGCTCCCGCGGGGGGGGAACAAGTGAAGCTTTCTTT.

This chain joins TRBV27 and TRBJ1-1; no clear D. With 5 bases removed from V and 1 base from J, the gap between germline ends came to 8 bases. The CDR3 runs 13 residues. Germline-derived CDR1 and CDR2 are MNHEY and SMNVEV (reference sequence). The CDR3 region has the DNA TGTGCCAGCAGTCTCCAGGAGAACACTGAAGCTTTCTTT. Its translation: CASSLQENTEAFF.

CDR3 loop: CASSLRGETQYF. The CDR3 DNA follows: TGTGCCAGCAGCCTAAGGGGAGAGACCCAGTACTTC. This chain uses TRBV7-9 with TRBJ2-5; TRBD1 might be the D (5 bases). V was clipped by 5 bases and J by 4 bases, with 8 bases between them. Germline lookup yields CDR1 SEHNR and CDR2 FQNEAQ (reference sequence). CDR3 size: 12 residues.

The V call is TRBV3-1 (or the pseudogene TRBV3-2), the J call TRBJ2-1; TRBD2 matches 11 bases. CDR3 length: 16 amino acids. Unmatched junction bases numbered 5, after V lost 1 base and J lost 6 bases. CDR1 and CDR2 from the germline V gene are LGHDT and YNNKEL (reference sequence). The DNA for the CDR3 is TGTGCCAGCAGCCAAGGGGGACTAGCGGTCTTCAATGAGCAGTTCTTC. It codes for CASSQGGLAVFNEQFF.